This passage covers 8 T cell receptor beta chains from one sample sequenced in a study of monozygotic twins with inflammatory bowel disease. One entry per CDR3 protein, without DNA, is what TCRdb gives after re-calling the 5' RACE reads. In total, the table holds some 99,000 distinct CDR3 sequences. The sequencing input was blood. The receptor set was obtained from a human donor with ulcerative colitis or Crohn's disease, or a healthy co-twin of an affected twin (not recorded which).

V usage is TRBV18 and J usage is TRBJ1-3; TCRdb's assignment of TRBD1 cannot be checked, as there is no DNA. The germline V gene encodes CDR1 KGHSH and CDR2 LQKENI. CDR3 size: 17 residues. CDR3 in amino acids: CASSPPGQPSSGNTIYF.

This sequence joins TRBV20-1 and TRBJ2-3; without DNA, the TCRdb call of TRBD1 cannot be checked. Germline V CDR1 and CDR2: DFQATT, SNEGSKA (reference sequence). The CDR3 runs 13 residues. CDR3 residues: CSASRVGTDTQYF.

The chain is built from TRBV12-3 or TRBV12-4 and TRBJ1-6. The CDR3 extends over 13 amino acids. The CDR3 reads CASSSSGLRALHF.

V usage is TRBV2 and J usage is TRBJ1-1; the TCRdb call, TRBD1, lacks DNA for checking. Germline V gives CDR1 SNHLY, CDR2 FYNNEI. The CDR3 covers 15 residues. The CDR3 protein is CASTRTGGENTEAFF.

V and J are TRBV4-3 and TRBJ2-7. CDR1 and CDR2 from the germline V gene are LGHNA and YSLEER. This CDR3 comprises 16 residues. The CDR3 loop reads CASSQDRSGGSYEQYF.

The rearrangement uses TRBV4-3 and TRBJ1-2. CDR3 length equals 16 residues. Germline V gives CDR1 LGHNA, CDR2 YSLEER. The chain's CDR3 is CASSQDLQVLNYGYTF.

The CDR3 here is CASSLDTGGRGQYF. The chain joins TRBV5-1 to TRBJ2-3; TCRdb returns TRBD1, unconfirmable since there is no DNA. CDR3 length: 14 amino acids. Germline V gene data show CDR1 as SGHRS and CDR2 as YFSETQ.

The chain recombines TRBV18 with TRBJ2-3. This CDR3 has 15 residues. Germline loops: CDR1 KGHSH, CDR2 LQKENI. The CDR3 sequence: CASSGAQTFTDTQYF.